This TCR beta chain is from a study of T cells expressing NK-cell markers. Study-level points and caveats: The study found dominant NKG2C+ clonotypes at about 1.0-7.5% of CD8+ T cells in six donors.

Details on this clonotype: Antigen specificity is unknown.

TCRdb reprocessed the 5' RACE reads, keeping one entry per CDR3 protein, no DNA. The sample yields 300,000 to 500,000 distinct CDR3 sequences, of which the top ten take up about 10%. CDR3 length: 17 residues. The genes are TRBV12-3 or TRBV12-4 and TRBJ2-4; TCRdb's D call, TRBD2, is unchecked because there is no DNA. The clonotype was recovered from a woman between 50 and 59 years old in good health. Sequencing was performed on blood T cells: a sorted CD56 or NKG2C T cell subset, CD4+ or CD8+ T cells, or bulk PBMC T cells (not recorded which). This CDR3 is CASSLWGEAGAKNIQYF.